The 27 T cell receptor beta chains below all came from one sample that was sequenced in a study of OX40 agonist ivuxolimab in advanced cancers. Some clones are missing from TCRdb's copy, which holds only in-frame ones; the method was immunoSEQ multiplex PCR. The sample has roughly 70,000 clones; 65% to 90% are singletons. This material consisted of CD4+ or CD8+ T cells sorted from blood, taken in a trial of the OX40 agonist ivuxolimab. The receptors were gathered from an adult with an advanced solid tumor such as melanoma, head and neck, liver or kidney cancer.

The table lists this clone with a few counts. The rearrangement joins TRBV7-9 to TRBJ1-2; 11 nucleotides agree with TRBD1. Germline values: CDR1 SEHNR, CDR2 FQNEAQ (reference sequence). The CDR3 is 14 amino acids. Germline trimming cut 7 bases from V and 7 bases from J; bases unmatched to any gene: 8. The CDR3 loop reads CASTRTGGDSGYTF. The CDR3 DNA sequence: TGTGCCAGCACCCGGACAGGGGGCGACTCTGGCTACACCTTC.

V usage is TRBV7-2 and J usage is TRBJ2-5; 14 bases are a match to TRBD2. The last part of the DNA fits TRBJ2-7 better; the J call may be wrong. CDR1 is SGHTA, CDR2 FQGNSA, per germline. This CDR3 spans 15 amino acids. The chain's CDR3 is CASSSQTSGRGEQYF. Written as DNA, the CDR3 is TGTGCCAGCAGCTCCCAGACTAGCGGGAGGGGCGAGCAGTACTTC.

The chain carries TRBV5-1 and TRBJ2-3, with D uncertain. Germline V gene data show CDR1 as SGHRS and CDR2 as YFSETQ. This CDR3 has 15 amino acids. The V gene lost 4 bases and the J gene lost 3 bases, with 15 bases spanning the gap. The CDR3 here is CASSPDPFRTDTQYF. The CDR3 region has the DNA TGCGCCAGCAGCCCGGACCCGTTCAGAACAGATACGCAGTATTTT.

The chain combines TRBV5-1 with TRBJ1-5; D is possibly TRBD1 (6 bases). Germline CDR1 reads SGHRS; CDR2 reads YFSETQ. The CDR3 consists of 15 residues. The V end was cut by 4 bases, the J end by 1 base, with 12 bases between. Here the CDR3 reads CASSPRTGSNQPQHF. DNA for the CDR3: TGCGCCAGCAGCCCGAGAACAGGGAGCAATCAGCCCCAGCATTTT. The full variable domain, completed using reference TRBV5-1 and TRBJ1-5, is KAGVTQTPRYLIKTRGQQVTLSCSPISGHRSVSWYQQTPGQGLQFLFEYFSETQRNKGNFPGRFSGRQFSNSRSEMNVSTLELGDSALYLCASSPRTGSNQPQHFGDGTRLSIL.

V gene TRBV19 combines with J gene TRBJ1-5; 7 bases line up with TRBD1. CDR1 and CDR2 from the germline V gene are LNHDA and SQIVND (reference sequence). This CDR3 spans 16 amino acids. J lost 6 bases, V lost 4 bases, and 12 bases had no gene match. CDR3 protein: CASSNEGTASSQPQHF. Written as DNA, the CDR3 is TGTGCCAGTAGTAATGAAGGGACAGCGTCCAGTCAGCCCCAGCATTTT.

The gene calls are TRBV11-3 and TRBJ1-1, with 9 bases fitting TRBD1. The CDR3 totals 13 residues. J lost 6 bases, V lost 6 bases, and 5 bases had no gene match. The germline gives CDR1 SGHNT, CDR2 YENEEA. The CDR3 coding sequence is TGTGCCAGCAGTAGGGACAGGGCGGCTGAAGCTTTCTTT. It is translated as CASSRDRAAEAFF.

The genes are TRBV7-9 and TRBJ1-3, with 7 bases that match TRBD1. Germline lookup yields CDR1 SEHNR and CDR2 FQNEAQ (reference sequence). The CDR3 sequence is 15 residues long. Losses at the gene ends were 8 bases for V and 4 bases for J; bases not matched to a gene: 11. CDR3 sequence (DNA): TGTGCCAGCGCACCCGACAGGGTATTAGGAAACACCATATATTTT. Its protein is CASAPDRVLGNTIYF.

V and J are TRBV7-9 and TRBJ1-4, with D uncertain. V shed 2 bases and J shed 2 bases, with 9 bases lying between them. The CDR3 spans 15 residues. From germline, CDR1 is SEHNR and CDR2 FQNEAQ (reference sequence). The CDR3, as DNA: TGTGCCAGCAGCTTAAAGGGAGGTACTAATGAAAAACTGTTTTTT. It codes for CASSLKGGTNEKLFF.

The chain has TRBV5-1 and TRBJ2-7; tentatively, D is TRBD1 (5 bases). The germline CDR1 and CDR2 sequences are SGHRS and YFSETQ. CDR3 length: 15 amino acids. Between the trimmed V and J ends, which lost 5 bases and 3 bases, there was a span of 18 bases. The CDR3 DNA reads TGCGCCAGCAGTTCCGGACAAACCCTTAGCTACGAGCAGTACTTC. It translates to CASSSGQTLSYEQYF.

The chain combines TRBV28 with TRBJ1-2; D may be TRBD1 (5 bases). Trimming removed 11 bases at V and 0 bases at J, with 10 bases between. The CDR3 consists of 12 residues. Germline lookup yields CDR1 MDHEN and CDR2 SYDVKM. CDR3 protein: CAGQGSNYGYTF. CDR3 bases: TGTGCCGGGCAGGGCTCTAACTATGGCTACACCTTC.

The chain joins TRBV19 to TRBJ2-2, with D perhaps being TRBD1 or TRBD2 (6 bases each). The CDR3 is made up of 14 amino acids. The germline CDR1 and CDR2 sequences are LNHDA and SQIVND (reference sequence). With 7 bases removed from V and 5 bases from J, the gap between germline ends came to 14 bases. The CDR3 sequence is CASTPGGGTGELFF. CDR3 DNA sequence: TGTGCCAGTACCCCCGGAGGGGGGACCGGGGAGCTGTTTTTT. Complete variable domain (other parts from reference TRBV19 and TRBJ2-2): DGGITQSPKYLFRKEGQNVTLSCEQNLNHDAMYWYRQDPGQGLRLIYYSQIVNDFQKGDIAEGYSVSREKKESFPLTVTSAQKNPTAFYLCASTPGGGTGELFFGEGSRLTVL.

This clone has just a few counts. V and J are TRBV19 and TRBJ2-2; 9 bases line up with TRBD1. Germline V CDR1 and CDR2: LNHDA, SQIVND (reference sequence). The CDR3 is 13 residues long. V was pared by 6 bases and J by 6 bases, with 2 bases of the junction left unmatched. CDR3 region: CASRGQGPGELFF. As DNA, the CDR3 is TGTGCCAGTAGGGGACAGGGCCCCGGGGAGCTGTTTTTT.

The chain couples TRBV28 to TRBJ2-1, with 8 bases matching TRBD2. Looked up from germline, CDR1 is MDHEN and CDR2 is SYDVKM. The CDR3 is 16 residues long. Unmatched junction bases numbered 7, after V lost 4 bases and J lost 2 bases. The CDR3 sequence is CASSSRGGSAYNEQFF. As DNA, the CDR3 is TGTGCCAGCAGTTCCCGGGGGGGGTCGGCCTACAATGAGCAGTTCTTC.

The chain carries TRBV5-4 and TRBJ1-4; 12 positions match TRBD1. Trimming at V came to 0 bases and at J to 8 bases, leaving 8 bases not matched to a gene. The CDR3 extends over 17 amino acids. Germline loops: CDR1 SGHNT, CDR2 YYREEE (reference sequence). CDR3 loop: CASSLGGTGGTGEKLFF. The CDR3 region has the DNA TGTGCCAGCAGCTTGGGGGGGACAGGGGGCACCGGAGAAAAACTGTTTTTT. The whole variable domain, filled in from reference TRBV5-4 and TRBJ1-4, reads ETGVTQSPTHLIKTRGQQVTLRCSSQSGHNTVSWYQQALGQGPQFIFQYYREEENGRGNFPPRFSGLQFPNYSSELNVNALELDDSALYLCASSLGGTGGTGEKLFFGSGTQLSVL.

This chain joins TRBV6-1 and TRBJ2-7; D is unclear. Germline-derived CDR1 and CDR2 are MNHNS and SASEGT. There are 13 residues in the CDR3. Deletions cut 4 bases from V and 3 bases from J, with 10 bases between. DNA for the CDR3: TGTGCCAGCAGTGTAGGGCTAGTCTACGAGCAGTACTTC. It yields the protein CASSVGLVYEQYF.

The CDR3 here is CASSFDRGKYGYTF. The CDR3, as DNA: TGTGCCAGCAGTTTTGACAGGGGGAAATATGGCTACACCTTC. The gene calls are TRBV7-2 and TRBJ1-2, with 9 bases matching TRBD1. J lost 5 bases, V lost 6 bases, and 7 bases had no gene match. This CDR3 region has 14 residues. CDR1 and CDR2 (germline): SGHTA, FQGNSA. Filled out from reference TRBV7-2 and TRBJ1-2, the complete variable domain reads GAGVSQSPSNKVTEKGKDVELRCDPISGHTALYWYRQSLGQGLEFLIYFQGNSAPDKSGLPSDRFSAERTGGSVSTLTIQRTQQEDSAVYLCASSFDRGKYGYTFGSGTRLTVV.

This chain links TRBV2 with TRBJ2-1, with 7 bases identical to TRBD2. Germline V CDR1 and CDR2: SNHLY, FYNNEI. The CDR3 totals 14 residues. V trimming: 0 bases; J trimming: 10 bases; junction bases outside the gene matches: 6. Here the CDR3 reads CASSEARLAGEQFF. In nucleotides, the CDR3 is TGTGCCAGCAGTGAAGCCCGACTAGCAGGAGAGCAGTTCTTC.

The chain is built from TRBV5-1 and TRBJ2-7, with 10 bases aligning to TRBD1. This CDR3 is built from 14 residues. With V trimmed by 4 bases and J by 5 bases, 6 bases remained unmatched. The germline V gene encodes CDR1 SGHRS and CDR2 YFSETQ. As DNA, the CDR3 is TGCGCCAGCAGCCTTGGGACAGGGGACCACGAGCAGTACTTC. Translation: CASSLGTGDHEQYF.

This clone was picked up one time. The gene calls are TRBV27 and TRBJ2-7, with a weak D call TRBD1 (8 bases). Germline loops: CDR1 MNHEY, CDR2 SMNVEV (reference sequence). V was clipped by 1 base and J by 7 bases, with 14 bases between them. This CDR3 comprises 14 residues. In nucleotides, the CDR3 is TGTGCCAGCAGTTTATTTAACAGGGGGGGAGAGCAGTACTTC. Translated, it gives CASSLFNRGGEQYF.

The V gene is TRBV7-6, the J gene TRBJ2-1, with unresolved D. The CDR3 is 13 residues long. V lost 2 bases, J lost 10 bases, and 12 bases lay in between. Germline V gene data show CDR1 as SGHVS and CDR2 as FNYEAQ. For the CDR3, the DNA is TGTGCCAGCAGCTTATCTGGCGGAGCGGAGCAGTTCTTC. Its protein product is CASSLSGGAEQFF.

In this sample, this clone turned up many times. The identical CDR3 is also encoded by other nucleotide sequences in the sample. The CDR3 reads CASSLGGTENYGYTF. The CDR3 coding sequence is TGCGCCAGCAGCTTGGGGGGGACAGAGAACTATGGCTACACCTTC. The chain couples TRBV5-1 to TRBJ1-2; 7 bases align to TRBD1. Germline V CDR1 and CDR2: SGHRS, YFSETQ. The V and J ends lost 0 bases and 2 bases, in that order; junction bases with no gene match: 4. The CDR3 consists of 15 residues.

This rearrangement joins TRBV18 to TRBJ1-2, with D possibly matching TRBD1 (5 bases). V lost 3 bases and J lost 0, with 11 bases in between. The CDR3 covers 15 residues. Germline CDR1 is KGHSH and CDR2 is LQKENI. For the CDR3, the DNA is TGTGCCAGCTCACCGGCCAGGGAAGCTAACTATGGCTACACCTTC. Amino acid sequence: CASSPAREANYGYTF.

In its sample, this clone was seen once. The V gene is TRBV7-9, the J gene TRBJ2-6; maybe TRBD2 (5 bases). This CDR3 is built from 16 residues. Germline CDR1 and CDR2: SEHNR and FQNEAQ (reference sequence). V was trimmed by 1 base and J by 2 bases, leaving 9 bases between them. The CDR3: CASSLDAGPGANVLTF. The CDR3 bases are TGTGCCAGCAGCTTAGATGCGGGCCCTGGGGCCAACGTCCTGACTTTC.

The CDR3 DNA is TGTGCCAGCAGCCAAGATCTTTATTCAGATACGCAGTATTTT. Translated, it gives CASSQDLYSDTQYF. The chain is built from TRBV4-2 and TRBJ2-3; no definite D call. The germline V and J ends were trimmed by 0 bases and 4 bases, with 8 bases remaining between them. Germline loops: CDR1 LGHNA, CDR2 YNFKEQ. The length of the CDR3 is 14 residues.

The rearrangement uses TRBV5-1 and TRBJ2-4, with TRBD1 matching over 12 bases. V trimming: 6 bases; J trimming: 1 base; junction bases outside the gene matches: 11. The V gene's germline CDR1 is SGHRS and CDR2 YFSETQ. This CDR3 spans 18 amino acids. As DNA, the CDR3 is TGCGCCAGCAACCACGGGGACAGGGGGCGAAACGCCAAAAACATTCAGTACTTC. Encoded protein: CASNHGDRGRNAKNIQYF. Complete variable domain (other parts from reference TRBV5-1 and TRBJ2-4): KAGVTQTPRYLIKTRGQQVTLSCSPISGHRSVSWYQQTPGQGLQFLFEYFSETQRNKGNFPGRFSGRQFSNSRSEMNVSTLELGDSALYLCASNHGDRGRNAKNIQYFGAGTRLSVL.

This chain joins TRBV28 and TRBJ1-4; D unclear. The V and J ends lost 6 bases and 0 bases respectively, with 8 bases between them. Germline V gives CDR1 MDHEN, CDR2 SYDVKM. This CDR3 is 14 amino acids long. DNA of the CDR3: TGTGCCAGCAGCTCAATTGCAACTAATGAAAAACTGTTTTTT. Its protein product is CASSSIATNEKLFF.

The rearrangement links TRBV28 to TRBJ2-3; 15 bases are a match to TRBD2. CDR3 length equals 18 residues. The ends lost 5 bases at V and 3 bases at J; junction bases unmatched: 9. In germline, CDR1 is MDHEN, CDR2 SYDVKM. Here the CDR3 reads CASSPSGLAGGGTDTQYF. CDR3 DNA: TGTGCCAGCAGTCCTTCGGGACTAGCGGGAGGAGGTACAGATACGCAGTATTTT.